This entry is about one TCR beta chain. The sample is drawn from a study of cytomegalovirus exposure and HLA in healthy donors. In the PCR, 60 Vbeta and 13 Jbeta primers were used. Per the original data handling: As a later analysis found, there were 78 million or so unique TCR beta chains, of which some 9.9 million were shared. The assay was immunoSEQ multiplex PCR, and TCRdb's table has in-frame clones only and misses some. Clone size and the V and J calls come from that table; the DNA yielded D and trimming. Of 130,000 to 150,000 clones in the sample, approximately 80% were seen once. Per the germline V gene, CDR1 is MNHEY and CDR2 is SVGAGI. This CDR3 is built from 13 residues.

V is TRBV6-5 and J is TRBJ2-5; possible D gene TRBD1, 6 bases. The closer fit of TRBJ2-7 to the DNA end suggests the J call may be wrong. This clonotype was obtained from a male donor in good health and CMV-seronegative. The sample consisted of PBMCs. The CDR3 bases are TGTGCCAGCAGTGACAGGATCACATACGAGCAGTACTTC. This encodes CASSDRITYEQYF.